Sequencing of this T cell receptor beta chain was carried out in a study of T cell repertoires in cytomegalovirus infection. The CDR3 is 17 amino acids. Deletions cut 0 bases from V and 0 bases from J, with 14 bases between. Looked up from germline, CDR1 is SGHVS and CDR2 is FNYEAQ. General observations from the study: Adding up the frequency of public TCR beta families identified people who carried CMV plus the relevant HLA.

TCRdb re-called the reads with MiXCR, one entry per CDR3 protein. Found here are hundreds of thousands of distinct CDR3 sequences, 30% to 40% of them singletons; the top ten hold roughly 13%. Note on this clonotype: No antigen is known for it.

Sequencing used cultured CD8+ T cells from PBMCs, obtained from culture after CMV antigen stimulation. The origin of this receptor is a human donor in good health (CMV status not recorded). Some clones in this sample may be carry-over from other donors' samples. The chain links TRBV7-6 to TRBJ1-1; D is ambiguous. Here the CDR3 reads CASSLAPREDMNTEAFF. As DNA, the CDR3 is TGTGCCAGCAGCTTAGCCCCCAGAGAAGACATGAACACTGAAGCTTTCTTT.